This entry features one T cell receptor (beta chain) sequence. Antigen specificity is unknown. This sample is part of a study of blood T cells in healthy people across ages. A second PCR, run for roughly 7 to 11 cycles, used a sample-barcoded 5' primer plus a J-beta primer mix. MiXCR was run by TCRdb on the 5' RACE reads, yielding one entry per CDR3 protein. The table includes around 870,000 distinct CDR3 sequences, around 28% detected once. Trimming pared 0 bases from V and 4 bases from J, leaving 14 bases between. The germline V gene has CDR1 SGHNT and CDR2 YYREEE (reference sequence). This CDR3 is built from 16 residues. The study, taken as a whole, reports: The percentage of naive T cells correlated strongly with TCR beta diversity. Naive and antigen-experienced cells could not be conclusively compared, given unsorted PBMCs. Long-lived and aged donors differed, with more naive CD4+ cells and higher diversity in the long-lived.

The V and J genes are TRBV5-4 and TRBJ2-1; D is possibly TRBD2 (7 bases). Sequencing used blood. This receptor was identified in a woman older than 75 in good health. CDR3 protein: CASSLGGGGKYNEQFF. Here the CDR3 DNA reads TGTGCCAGCAGCTTGGGTGGCGGGGGCAAATACAATGAGCAGTTCTTC.